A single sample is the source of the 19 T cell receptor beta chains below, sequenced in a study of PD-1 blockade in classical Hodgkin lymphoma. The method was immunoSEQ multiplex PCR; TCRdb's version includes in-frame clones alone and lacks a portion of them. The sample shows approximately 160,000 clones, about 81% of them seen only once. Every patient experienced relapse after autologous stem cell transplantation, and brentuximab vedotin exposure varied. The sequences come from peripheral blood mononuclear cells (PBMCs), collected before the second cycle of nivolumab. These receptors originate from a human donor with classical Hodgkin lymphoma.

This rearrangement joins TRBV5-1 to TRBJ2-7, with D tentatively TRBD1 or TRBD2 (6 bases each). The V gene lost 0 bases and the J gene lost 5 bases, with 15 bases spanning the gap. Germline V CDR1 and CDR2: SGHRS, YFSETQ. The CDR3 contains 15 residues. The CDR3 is CASSLGVGAGHEQYF. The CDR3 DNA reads TGCGCCAGCAGCTTGGGAGTGGGGGCGGGGCACGAGCAGTACTTC.

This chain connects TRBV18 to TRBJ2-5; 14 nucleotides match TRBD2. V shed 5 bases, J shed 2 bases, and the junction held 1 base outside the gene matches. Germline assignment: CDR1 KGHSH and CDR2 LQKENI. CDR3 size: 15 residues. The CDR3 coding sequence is TGTGCCAGCTCAGGACTAGCGGGGGGACAAGAGACCCAGTACTTC. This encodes CASSGLAGGQETQYF.

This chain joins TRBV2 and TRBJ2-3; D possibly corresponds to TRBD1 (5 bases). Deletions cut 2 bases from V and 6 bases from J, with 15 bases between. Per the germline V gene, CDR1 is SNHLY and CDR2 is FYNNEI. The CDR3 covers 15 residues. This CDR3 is CASSEQGTTGDTQYF. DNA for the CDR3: TGTGCCAGCAGTGAACAGGGTACCACGGGTGATACGCAGTATTTT.

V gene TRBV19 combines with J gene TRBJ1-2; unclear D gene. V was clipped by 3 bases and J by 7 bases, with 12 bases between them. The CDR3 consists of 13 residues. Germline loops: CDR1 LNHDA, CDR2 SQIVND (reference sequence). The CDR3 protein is CASSIGFSSGYTF. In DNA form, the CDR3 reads TGTGCCAGTAGTATCGGGTTTTCGAGTGGCTACACCTTC.

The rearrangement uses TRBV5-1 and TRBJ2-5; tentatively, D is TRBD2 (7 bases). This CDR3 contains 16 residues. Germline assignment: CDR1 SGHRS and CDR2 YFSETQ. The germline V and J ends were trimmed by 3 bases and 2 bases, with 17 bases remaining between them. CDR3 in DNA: TGCGCCAGCAGCTCGAACGGGGGGCGCCCTCAAGAGACCCAGTACTTC. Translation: CASSSNGGRPQETQYF.

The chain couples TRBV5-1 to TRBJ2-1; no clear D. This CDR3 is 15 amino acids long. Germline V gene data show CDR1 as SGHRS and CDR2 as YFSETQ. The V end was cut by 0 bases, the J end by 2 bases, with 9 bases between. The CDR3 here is CASSLEVGAYNEQFF. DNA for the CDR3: TGCGCCAGCAGCTTGGAAGTCGGTGCCTACAATGAGCAGTTCTTC.

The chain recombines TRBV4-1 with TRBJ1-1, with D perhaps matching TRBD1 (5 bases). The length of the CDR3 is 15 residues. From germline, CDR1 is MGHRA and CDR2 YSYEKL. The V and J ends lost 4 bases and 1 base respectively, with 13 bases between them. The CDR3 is CASSPPEGPNTEAFF. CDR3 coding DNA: TGCGCCAGCAGCCCCCCAGAGGGACCGAACACTGAAGCTTTCTTT.

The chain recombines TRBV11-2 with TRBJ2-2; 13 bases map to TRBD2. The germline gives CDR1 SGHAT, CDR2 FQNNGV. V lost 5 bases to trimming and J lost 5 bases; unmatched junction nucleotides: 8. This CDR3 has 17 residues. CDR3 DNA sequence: TGTGCCAGCAGCCCCCGACTAGCGGGAGGTAGAACCGGGGAGCTGTTTTTT. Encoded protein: CASSPRLAGGRTGELFF.

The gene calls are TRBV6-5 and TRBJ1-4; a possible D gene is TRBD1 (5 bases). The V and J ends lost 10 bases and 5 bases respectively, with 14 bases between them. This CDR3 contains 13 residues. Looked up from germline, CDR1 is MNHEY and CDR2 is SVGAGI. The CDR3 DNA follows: TGTGCCATTCGGGGGGACCTCAATGAAAAACTGTTTTTT. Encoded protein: CAIRGDLNEKLFF.

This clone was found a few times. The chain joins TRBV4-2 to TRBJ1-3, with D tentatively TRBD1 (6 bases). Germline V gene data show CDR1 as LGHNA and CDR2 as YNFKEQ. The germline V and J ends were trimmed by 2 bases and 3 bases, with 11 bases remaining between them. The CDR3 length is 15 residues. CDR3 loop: CASSQRGQGGNTIYF. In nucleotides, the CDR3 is TGTGCCAGCAGCCAACGGGGGCAGGGTGGAAACACCATATATTTT.

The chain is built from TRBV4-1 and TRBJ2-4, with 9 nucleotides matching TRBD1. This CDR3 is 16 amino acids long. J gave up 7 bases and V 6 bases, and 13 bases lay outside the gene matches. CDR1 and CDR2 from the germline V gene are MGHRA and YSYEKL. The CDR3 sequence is CASRPLTGGPGNIQYF. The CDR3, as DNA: TGCGCCAGCAGACCTCTAACAGGGGGCCCGGGGAACATTCAGTACTTC.

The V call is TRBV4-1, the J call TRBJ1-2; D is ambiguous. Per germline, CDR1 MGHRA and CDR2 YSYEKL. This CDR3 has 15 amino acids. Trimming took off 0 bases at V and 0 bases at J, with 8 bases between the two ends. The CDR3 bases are TGCGCCAGCAGCCAAGAAGATACAACTAACTATGGCTACACCTTC. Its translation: CASSQEDTTNYGYTF.

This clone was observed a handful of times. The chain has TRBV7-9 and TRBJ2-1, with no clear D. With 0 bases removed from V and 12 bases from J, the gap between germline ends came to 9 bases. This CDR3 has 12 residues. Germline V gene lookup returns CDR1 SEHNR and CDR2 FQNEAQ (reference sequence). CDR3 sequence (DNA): TGTGCCAGCAGCTTAGCGATGGAAGGGCAGTTCTTC. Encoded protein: CASSLAMEGQFF.

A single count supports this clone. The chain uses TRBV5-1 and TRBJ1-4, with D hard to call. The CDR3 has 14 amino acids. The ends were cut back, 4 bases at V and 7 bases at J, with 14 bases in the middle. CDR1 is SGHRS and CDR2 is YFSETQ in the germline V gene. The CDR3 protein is CASSPLQGPEKLFF. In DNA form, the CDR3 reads TGCGCCAGCAGCCCGTTACAAGGTCCTGAAAAACTGTTTTTT.

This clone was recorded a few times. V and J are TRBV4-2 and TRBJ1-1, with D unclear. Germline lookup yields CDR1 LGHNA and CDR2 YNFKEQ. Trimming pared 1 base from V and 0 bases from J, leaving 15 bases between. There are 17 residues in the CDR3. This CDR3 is CASSQVPGQIMNTEAFF. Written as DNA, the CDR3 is TGTGCCAGCAGCCAAGTCCCGGGCCAGATCATGAACACTGAAGCTTTCTTT.

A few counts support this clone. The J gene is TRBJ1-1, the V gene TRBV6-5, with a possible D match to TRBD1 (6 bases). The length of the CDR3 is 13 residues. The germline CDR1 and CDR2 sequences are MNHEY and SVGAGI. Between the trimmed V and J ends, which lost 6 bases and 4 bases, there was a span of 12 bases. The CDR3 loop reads CASRLGRGTEAFF. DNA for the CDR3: TGTGCCAGCAGGTTGGGCAGGGGCACTGAAGCTTTCTTT.

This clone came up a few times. For the CDR3, the DNA is TGTGCCAGCAGTTTTGTGGCCACAGGGATTAAGAACTATGGCTACACCTTC. Residues: CASSFVATGIKNYGYTF. The rearrangement uses TRBV28 and TRBJ1-2; D possibly corresponds to TRBD1 (6 bases). The CDR3 contains 17 residues. Trimming removed 3 bases at V and 2 bases at J, with 19 bases between. The germline CDR1 and CDR2 sequences are MDHEN and SYDVKM.

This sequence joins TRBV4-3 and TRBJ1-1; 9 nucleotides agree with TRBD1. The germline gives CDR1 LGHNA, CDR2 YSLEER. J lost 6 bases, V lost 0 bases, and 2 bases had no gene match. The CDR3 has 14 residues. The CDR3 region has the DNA TGCGCCAGCAGCCAAGAGGACAGGGGCGCTGAAGCTTTCTTT. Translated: CASSQEDRGAEAFF.

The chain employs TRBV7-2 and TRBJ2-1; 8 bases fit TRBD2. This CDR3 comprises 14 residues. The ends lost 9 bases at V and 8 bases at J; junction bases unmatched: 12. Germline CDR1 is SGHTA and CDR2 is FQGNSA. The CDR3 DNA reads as TGTGCCAGTTCACCGGGGGGGCGCAGGTATGAGCAGTTCTTC. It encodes CASSPGGRRYEQFF.